This T cell receptor beta chain was captured by sequencing in a study of cytomegalovirus exposure and HLA in healthy donors. Use of 60 Vbeta and 13 Jbeta primers characterized the PCR. Per the original data handling: Counted up in a later analysis, unique TCR beta chains came to some 82 million, with about 9.9 million shared. Some clones are missing from TCRdb's copy, which holds only in-frame ones; the method was immunoSEQ multiplex PCR. Clonal size and the V and J genes are those of that table, whereas D and trimming came from the DNA. The table includes some 130,000 clones, 70% to 80% detected once. Findings and caveats of the study: Follow-up analysis later connected one missense variant in DCLRE1C with trimming of TCR beta V- and J-genes.

As for this clone: What it binds is unknown.

Trimming cost V 4 bases and J 3 bases, with 6 bases left between them. This CDR3 is built from 12 residues. CDR1 and CDR2 (germline): SGHDN, FVKESK. V and J are TRBV14 and TRBJ1-2; unclear D gene. Specimen: PBMCs. The receptor was isolated from a man aged 40-49 years in good health and CMV-seropositive. The CDR3 region is CASSPSDYGYTF. The CDR3 bases are TGTGCCAGCAGCCCTTCAGACTATGGCTACACCTTC.